These T cell receptor beta chains were read from a single sample in a study of shared clonotypes between healthy human individuals. Here immunoSEQ multiplex PCR was the method, and the copy in TCRdb shows in-frame clones only, minus some. The sample yields some 530,000 clones, more than 65% seen once. Input material: PBMCs. Receptor source: a middle-aged woman in good health. Some clones in this sample may be carry-over from other donors' samples. The CDR3 runs from the conserved cysteine through the conserved F or W. The D gene is left open where the match is weak. Clone size, where shown, is once, few, many, or a class for clones that have expanded.

v_gene: TRBV10-3
j_gene: TRBJ2-2
abundance: -
d_gene: TRBD1
CDR3aa: CAIRDGQVPYTGELFF
CDR3nt: TGTGCCATCAGGGACGGACAGGTCCCATACACCGGGGAGCTGTTTTTT

v_gene: TRBV29-1
j_gene: TRBJ2-3
abundance: -
d_gene: TRBD2
CDR3aa: CSVDLAGASTDTQYF
CDR3nt: TGCAGCGTTGACCTAGCGGGAGCTAGCACAGATACGCAGTATTTT

v_gene: TRBV11-3
j_gene: TRBJ2-7
abundance: -
d_gene: TRBD2
CDR3aa: CASSLSASGSTYEQYF
CDR3nt: TGTGCCAGCAGCTTATCGGCTAGCGGCAGCACCTACGAGCAGTACTTC

v_gene: TRBV28
j_gene: TRBJ1-4
abundance: few
d_gene: -
CDR3aa: CASSLPWPGAEKLFF
CDR3nt: TGTGCCAGCAGTTTACCCTGGCCAGGTGCTGAAAAACTGTTTTTT

v_gene: TRBV11-1
j_gene: TRBJ2-7
abundance: -
d_gene: TRBD1
CDR3aa: CASSPRGQGFYEQYF
CDR3nt: TGTGCCAGCAGCCCCAGGGGACAGGGGTTCTACGAGCAGTACTTC

v_gene: TRBV18
j_gene: TRBJ2-2
abundance: once
d_gene: TRBD1
CDR3aa: CASSPPPGTGDSTGELFF
CDR3nt: TGTGCCAGCTCACCACCGCCGGGGACAGGGGATAGCACCGGGGAGCTGTTTTTT

v_gene: TRBV2
j_gene: TRBJ2-7
abundance: -
d_gene: -
CDR3aa: CASSPLLVSHEQYF
CDR3nt: TGTGCCAGCAGTCCCTTACTAGTTTCCCACGAGCAGTACTTC

v_gene: TRBV5-4
j_gene: TRBJ1-5
abundance: -
d_gene: -
CDR3aa: CASSLDGPNQPQHF
CDR3nt: TGTGCCAGCAGCTTGGACGGCCCGAATCAGCCCCAGCATTTT

v_gene: TRBV7-9
j_gene: TRBJ2-1
abundance: -
d_gene: -
CDR3aa: CASSFSGDEQFF
CDR3nt: TGTGCCAGCAGCTTTTCCGGCGATGAGCAGTTCTTC

v_gene: TRBV6-1
j_gene: TRBJ1-2
abundance: once
d_gene: -
CDR3aa: CASSGVPLRGYTF
CDR3nt: TGTGCCAGCAGTGGTGTCCCACTGAGAGGCTACACCTTC

v_gene: TRBV7-9
j_gene: TRBJ2-5
abundance: -
d_gene: TRBD2
CDR3aa: CASSLDGTSGRRQTQYF
CDR3nt: TGTGCCAGCAGCTTAGACGGGACTAGCGGGAGGCGGCAGACCCAGTACTTC

v_gene: TRBV9
j_gene: TRBJ1-1
abundance: -
d_gene: TRBD1
CDR3aa: CASSVVGQGASEAFF
CDR3nt: TGTGCCAGCAGCGTAGTAGGACAGGGTGCTTCTGAAGCTTTCTTT

v_gene: TRBV6-1
j_gene: TRBJ2-7
abundance: -
d_gene: TRBD2
CDR3aa: CASTRNSGTTYEQYF
CDR3nt: TGTGCAAGCACCAGAAATAGCGGGACAACCTACGAGCAGTACTTC

v_gene: TRBV2
j_gene: TRBJ2-3
abundance: -
d_gene: TRBD2
CDR3aa: CATWGGDTQYF
CDR3nt: TGTGCCACCTGGGGGGGAGATACGCAGTATTTT

v_gene: TRBV11-3
j_gene: TRBJ1-1
abundance: -
d_gene: -
CDR3aa: CASSLDRNTEAFF
CDR3nt: TGTGCCAGCAGCTTAGATCGGAACACTGAAGCTTTCTTT

v_gene: TRBV19
j_gene: TRBJ1-5
abundance: -
d_gene: TRBD1
CDR3aa: CASSGTGGAGSNQPQHF
CDR3nt: TGTGCCAGTAGTGGGACAGGGGGCGCTGGGAGCAATCAGCCCCAGCATTTT

v_gene: TRBV10-3
j_gene: TRBJ2-3
abundance: -
d_gene: -
CDR3aa: CAISESRDTQYF
CDR3nt: TGTGCCATCAGTGAGTCAAGGGATACGCAGTATTTT

v_gene: TRBV29-1
j_gene: TRBJ1-4
abundance: -
d_gene: -
CDR3aa: CSVEDRGQLEKLFF
CDR3nt: TGCAGCGTTGAAGATCGGGGCCAACTTGAAAAACTGTTTTTT

v_gene: TRBV27
j_gene: TRBJ2-2
abundance: -
d_gene: -
CDR3aa: CASSRLADTGELFF
CDR3nt: TGTGCCAGCAGTCGGCTAGCAGACACCGGGGAGCTGTTTTTT

v_gene: TRBV6-5
j_gene: TRBJ2-7
abundance: -
d_gene: TRBD1
CDR3aa: CASSPTGVHEQYF
CDR3nt: TGTGCCAGCAGCCCGACAGGGGTCCACGAGCAGTACTTC

v_gene: TRBV6-5
j_gene: TRBJ1-1
abundance: -
d_gene: -
CDR3aa: CASSLQANTEAFF
CDR3nt: TGTGCCAGCAGTTTACAGGCGAACACTGAAGCTTTCTTT

v_gene: TRBV15
j_gene: TRBJ1-5
abundance: -
d_gene: -
CDR3aa: CATSRVPLRASNQPQHF
CDR3nt: TGTGCCACCAGCAGAGTCCCATTGAGGGCTAGCAATCAGCCCCAGCATTTT

v_gene: TRBV5-4
j_gene: TRBJ2-3
abundance: -
d_gene: -
CDR3aa: CASSVDSLTDTQYF
CDR3nt: TGTGCCAGCAGCGTGGACAGCCTCACAGATACGCAGTATTTT

v_gene: TRBV4-2
j_gene: TRBJ2-7
abundance: -
d_gene: TRBD2
CDR3aa: CASSSDRGSGRFYEQYF
CDR3nt: TGTGCCAGCAGCTCAGACCGGGGGAGCGGGAGATTCTACGAGCAGTACTTC

v_gene: TRBV7-3
j_gene: TRBJ1-2
abundance: -
d_gene: -
CDR3aa: CASSLKGHGGYTF
CDR3nt: TGTGCCAGCAGCCTAAAAGGACATGGTGGCTACACCTTC

v_gene: TRBV2
j_gene: TRBJ2-1
abundance: once
d_gene: TRBD1
CDR3aa: CASSERTGNYNEQFF
CDR3nt: TGTGCCAGCAGTGAAAGGACAGGGAACTACAATGAGCAGTTCTTC

v_gene: TRBV6-4
j_gene: TRBJ1-1
abundance: many
d_gene: -
CDR3aa: CASSAPRGPPEAFF
CDR3nt: TGTGCCAGCAGTGCCCCTCGGGGGCCCCCTGAAGCTTTCTTT

v_gene: TRBV30
j_gene: TRBJ2-2
abundance: -
d_gene: -
CDR3aa: CAWGYQAGGELFF
CDR3nt: TGTGCCTGGGGTTATCAGGCGGGCGGGGAGCTGTTTTTT

v_gene: TRBV4-3
j_gene: TRBJ1-5
abundance: once
d_gene: -
CDR3aa: CASSFGQGNQPQHF
CDR3nt: TGCGCCAGCAGTTTCGGGCAGGGCAATCAGCCCCAGCATTTT

v_gene: TRBV7-2
j_gene: TRBJ2-7
abundance: once
d_gene: TRBD1
CDR3aa: CASSFQPQGAYEQYF
CDR3nt: TGTGCCAGCAGCTTCCAACCCCAGGGGGCCTACGAGCAGTACTTC

v_gene: TRBV7-3
j_gene: TRBJ2-1
abundance: -
d_gene: -
CDR3aa: CASSLTKGRGEQFF
CDR3nt: TGTGCCAGCAGCTTAACGAAGGGGCGTGGTGAGCAGTTCTTC

v_gene: TRBV2
j_gene: TRBJ2-4
abundance: -
d_gene: TRBD2
CDR3aa: CASSETRPSGRNIQYF
CDR3nt: TGTGCCAGCAGTGAAACCCGGCCTAGCGGGAGGAACATTCAGTACTTC

v_gene: TRBV29-1
j_gene: TRBJ2-5
abundance: many
d_gene: -
CDR3aa: CSVEEAIGETQYF
CDR3nt: TGCAGCGTTGAAGAGGCAATCGGGGAGACCCAGTACTTC

v_gene: TRBV28
j_gene: TRBJ1-1
abundance: -
d_gene: TRBD1
CDR3aa: CASSSWTGRGHTEAFF
CDR3nt: TGTGCCAGCAGTTCGTGGACAGGGAGAGGACACACTGAAGCTTTCTTT

v_gene: TRBV6-5
j_gene: TRBJ2-7
abundance: few
d_gene: TRBD2
CDR3aa: CASRSSGGIYYEQYF
CDR3nt: TGTGCCAGCAGATCCAGCGGGGGCATATATTACGAGCAGTACTTC

v_gene: TRBV6-4
j_gene: TRBJ2-1
abundance: -
d_gene: TRBD2
CDR3aa: CASSGRTSVKGSDEQFF
CDR3nt: TGTGCCAGCAGCGGTAGGACTAGCGTTAAAGGCTCGGATGAGCAGTTCTTC

v_gene: TRBV19
j_gene: TRBJ1-4
abundance: many
d_gene: TRBD1
CDR3aa: CASTDRAGVEKLFF
CDR3nt: TGTGCCAGTACCGACAGGGCAGGAGTTGAAAAACTGTTTTTT

v_gene: TRBV11-2
j_gene: TRBJ2-7
abundance: -
d_gene: TRBD1
CDR3aa: CASSLRGHLGEQYF
CDR3nt: TGTGCCAGCAGCTTGAGGGGGCATCTGGGCGAGCAGTACTTC

v_gene: TRBV7-3
j_gene: TRBJ2-2
abundance: -
d_gene: TRBD2
CDR3aa: CASSLNSGSITGELFF
CDR3nt: TGTGCCAGCAGCTTAAATAGCGGGAGTATCACCGGGGAGCTGTTTTTT

v_gene: TRBV6-5
j_gene: TRBJ2-7
abundance: -
d_gene: -
CDR3aa: CASRYDREATYEQYF
CDR3nt: TGTGCCAGCAGATATGACAGAGAGGCAACCTACGAGCAGTACTTC

v_gene: TRBV5-4
j_gene: TRBJ2-5
abundance: -
d_gene: -
CDR3aa: CASSSGGRSQETQYF
CDR3nt: TGTGCCAGCAGCTCCGGAGGGAGGTCACAAGAGACCCAGTACTTC